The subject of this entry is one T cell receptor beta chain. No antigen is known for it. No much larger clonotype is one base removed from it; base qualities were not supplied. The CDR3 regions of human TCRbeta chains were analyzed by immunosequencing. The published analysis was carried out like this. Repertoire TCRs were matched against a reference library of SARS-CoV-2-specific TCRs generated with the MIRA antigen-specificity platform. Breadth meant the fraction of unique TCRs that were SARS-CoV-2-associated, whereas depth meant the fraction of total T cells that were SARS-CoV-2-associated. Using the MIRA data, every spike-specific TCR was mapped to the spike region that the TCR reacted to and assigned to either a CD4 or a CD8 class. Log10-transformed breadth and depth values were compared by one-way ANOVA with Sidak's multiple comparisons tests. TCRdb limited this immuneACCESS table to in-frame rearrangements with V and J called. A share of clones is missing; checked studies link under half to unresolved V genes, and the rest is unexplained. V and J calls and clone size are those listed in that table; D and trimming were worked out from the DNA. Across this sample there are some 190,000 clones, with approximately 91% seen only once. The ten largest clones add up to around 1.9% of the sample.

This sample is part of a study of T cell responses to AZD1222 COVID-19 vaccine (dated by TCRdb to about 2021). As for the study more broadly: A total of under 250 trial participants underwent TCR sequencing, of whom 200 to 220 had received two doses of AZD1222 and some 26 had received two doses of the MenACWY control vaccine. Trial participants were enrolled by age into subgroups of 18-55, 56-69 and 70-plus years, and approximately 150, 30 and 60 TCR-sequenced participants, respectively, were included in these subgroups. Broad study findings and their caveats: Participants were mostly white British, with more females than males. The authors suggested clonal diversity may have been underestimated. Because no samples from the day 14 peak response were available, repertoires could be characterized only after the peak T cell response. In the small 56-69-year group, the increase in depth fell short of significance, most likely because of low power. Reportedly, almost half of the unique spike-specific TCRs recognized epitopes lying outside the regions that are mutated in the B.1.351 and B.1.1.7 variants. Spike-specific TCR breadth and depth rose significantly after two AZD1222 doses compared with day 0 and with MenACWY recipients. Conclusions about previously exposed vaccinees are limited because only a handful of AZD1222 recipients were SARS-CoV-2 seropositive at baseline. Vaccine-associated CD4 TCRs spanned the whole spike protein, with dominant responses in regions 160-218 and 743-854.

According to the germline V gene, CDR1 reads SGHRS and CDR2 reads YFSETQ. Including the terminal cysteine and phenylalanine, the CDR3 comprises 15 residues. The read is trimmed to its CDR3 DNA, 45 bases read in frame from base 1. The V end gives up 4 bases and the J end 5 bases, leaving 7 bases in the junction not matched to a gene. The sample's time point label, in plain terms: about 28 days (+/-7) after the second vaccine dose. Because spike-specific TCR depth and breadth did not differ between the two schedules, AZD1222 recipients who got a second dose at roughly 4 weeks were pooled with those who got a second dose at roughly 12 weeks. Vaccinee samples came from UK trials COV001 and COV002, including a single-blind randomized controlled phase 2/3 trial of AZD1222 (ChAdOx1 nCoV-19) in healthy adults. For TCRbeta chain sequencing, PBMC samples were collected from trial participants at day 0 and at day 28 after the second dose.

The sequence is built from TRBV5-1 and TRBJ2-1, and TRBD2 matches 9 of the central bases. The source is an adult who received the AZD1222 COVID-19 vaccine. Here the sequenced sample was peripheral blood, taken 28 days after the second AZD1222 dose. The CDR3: CASSPTSGRDNEQFF. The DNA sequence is TGCGCCAGCAGCCCAACTAGCGGGCGAGACAATGAGCAGTTCTTC.